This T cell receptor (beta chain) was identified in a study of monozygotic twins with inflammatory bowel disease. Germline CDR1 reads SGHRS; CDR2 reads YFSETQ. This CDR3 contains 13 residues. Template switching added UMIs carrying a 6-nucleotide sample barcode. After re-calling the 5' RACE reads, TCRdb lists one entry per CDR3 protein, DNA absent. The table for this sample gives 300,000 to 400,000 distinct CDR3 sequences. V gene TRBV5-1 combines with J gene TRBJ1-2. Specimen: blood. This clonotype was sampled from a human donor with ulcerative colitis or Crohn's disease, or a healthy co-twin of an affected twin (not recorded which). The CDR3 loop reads CASSFQGVPGYTF. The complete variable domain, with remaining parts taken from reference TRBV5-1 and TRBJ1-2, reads KAGVTQTPRYLIKTRGQQVTLSCSPISGHRSVSWYQQTPGQGLQFLFEYFSETQRNKGNFPGRFSGRQFSNSRSEMNVSTLELGDSALYLCASSFQGVPGYTFGSGTRLTVV.